Sequencing of this T cell receptor beta chain was carried out in a study of cytomegalovirus exposure and HLA in healthy donors. At sampling all donors were nominally healthy, likely with unrecorded immune exposures. V dropped 2 bases and J dropped 3; count of bases not matched to a gene: 14. Germline CDR1 LGHNA, CDR2 YNFKEQ. The CDR3 runs 18 residues. In the PCR, 60 Vbeta and 13 Jbeta primers were used. Only in-frame clones appear in the TCRdb table, and some are missing; sequencing was by immunoSEQ multiplex PCR. The sample comprises approximately 110,000 clones, 74% of which are singletons, and about 2.5% rests with the top ten. With regard to this clone: Its antigen is still unknown.

Study results and limitations: Association of a missense DCLRE1C variant with TCR beta V- and J-gene trimming was reported in a later analysis. More clonal expansion characterized HLA-associated TCR beta chains than equally common others in a later analysis. The study dropped some indistinguishable V segments, TRBV6-2 and TRBV6-3 among them.

The J gene is TRBJ2-5, the V gene TRBV4-2, with 8 positions matching TRBD2. The receptor's source is a man between 50 and 59 years old in good health and CMV-seropositive. The sequenced material came from PBMCs. Here the CDR3 reads CASSQLLEGAGVKETQYF. CDR3 sequence (DNA): TGTGCCAGCAGCCAACTTCTAGAGGGAGCGGGGGTAAAAGAGACCCAGTACTTC.